This T cell receptor (beta chain) was identified in a study of blood T cells in healthy people across ages. Study results and caveats: PBMC samples, being unsorted, prevented any conclusive comparison of naive and antigen-experienced cells.

The germline V and J ends were trimmed by 0 bases and 3 bases, with 8 bases remaining between them. This CDR3 is built from 15 residues. Germline-derived CDR1 and CDR2 are SGHAT and FQNNGV. Worth noting for this clonotype: Antigen specificity is unknown.

Combining a sample-barcoded 5' primer with a J-beta primer mix, a second PCR ran for 7 to 11 cycles. Each cDNA was tagged by a template-switch adaptor containing 12 random nucleotides. MiXCR was run by TCRdb on the 5' RACE reads, yielding one entry per CDR3 protein. The profile shows 600,000 to 900,000 distinct CDR3 sequences, roughly 24% of them singletons. The data also belong to a second study, concerning T cells of mothers and their children. That paper adds: Pairs that are related and pairs that are unrelated have TCR recombination output shaped similarly by thymic selection.

The chain has TRBV11-2 and TRBJ2-2; no reliable D call. The sequencing input was blood. The receptor comes from a boy younger than 18 in good health. CDR3 loop: CASSLESGYTGELFF. In DNA form, the CDR3 reads TGTGCCAGCAGCTTAGAATCTGGATACACCGGGGAGCTGTTTTTT.